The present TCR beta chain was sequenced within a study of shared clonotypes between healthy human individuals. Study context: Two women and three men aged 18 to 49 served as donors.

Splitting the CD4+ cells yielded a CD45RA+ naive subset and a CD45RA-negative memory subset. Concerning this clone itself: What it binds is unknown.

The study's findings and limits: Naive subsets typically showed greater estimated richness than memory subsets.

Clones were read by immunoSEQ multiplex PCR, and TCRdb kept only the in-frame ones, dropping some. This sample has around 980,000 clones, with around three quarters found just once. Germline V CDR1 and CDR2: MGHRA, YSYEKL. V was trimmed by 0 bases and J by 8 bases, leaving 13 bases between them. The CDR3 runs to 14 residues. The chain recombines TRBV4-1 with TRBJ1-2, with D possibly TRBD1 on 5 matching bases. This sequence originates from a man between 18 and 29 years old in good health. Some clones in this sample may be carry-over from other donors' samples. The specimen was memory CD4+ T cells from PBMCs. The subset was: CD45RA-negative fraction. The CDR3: CASSQDGSGLGYTF. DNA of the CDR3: TGCGCCAGCAGCCAAGACGGGTCGGGACTCGGCTACACCTTC.